A selection of T cell receptor beta chains follows, all from one sample in a study of T cell changes during pregnancy in multiple sclerosis. Profiled with immunoSEQ multiplex PCR; TCRdb holds only in-frame clones, not every one. The repertoire holds just over 65,000 clones, with roughly nine tenths as singletons. The material was peripheral blood, obtained in the second trimester of pregnancy. The receptor source for this set is a female donor with multiple sclerosis, enrolled in a pregnancy study. CDR3s include the opening cysteine and the closing phenylalanine or tryptophan. Each record gives: V gene, J gene, D gene, clone size, CDR3 DNA, CDR3 protein. A D gene is named only where the DNA matches it firmly. Expanded clones are given a class, and other clones once, few, many or no size at all.

TRBV15	TRBJ1-1	.	.	TGTGCCACCAGCAGTTCCAGGGGTACTGAAGCTTTCTTT	CATSSSRGTEAFF
TRBV4-3	TRBJ1-1	.	.	TGCGCCAGCAGCCAAGGTCGGGGTGGCACTGAAGCTTTCTTT	CASSQGRGGTEAFF
TRBV11-2	TRBJ2-2	TRBD1	.	TGTGCCAGCAGCTTAATGGTGACAGGGGTGGGCGGGGAGCTGTTTTTT	CASSLMVTGVGGELFF
TRBV7-3	TRBJ2-1	TRBD2	.	TGTGCCAGCAGCTCGGGGCCTAGCGGGGGGGCCTTGGATGAGCAGTTCTTC	CASSSGPSGGALDEQFF
TRBV30	TRBJ1-2	.	few	TGTGCCTGGAGTGTACGGCTGGCGGGTGGCTACACCTTC	CAWSVRLAGGYTF
TRBV5-1	TRBJ1-2	.	.	TGCGCCAGCAGCGACACAGGCGCTTTTTATGGCTACACCTTC	CASSDTGAFYGYTF
TRBV7-2	TRBJ2-7	TRBD1	.	TGTGCCAGCAGCTTGTACAGGGGGGCCTACGAGCAGTACTTC	CASSLYRGAYEQYF
TRBV7-3	TRBJ2-1	TRBD2	.	TGTGCCAGCAGCTCTGGACTAGCGGGGGGACGAGGGCAGTTCTTC	CASSSGLAGGRGQFF
TRBV7-8	TRBJ2-7	.	.	TGTGCCAGCAGCTTAGGACAGGACTACGAGCAGTACTTC	CASSLGQDYEQYF
TRBV5-5	TRBJ1-2	.	.	TGTGCCAGCAGCTTCCACAGGGCTTTCTATGGCTACACCTTC	CASSFHRAFYGYTF
TRBV11-2	TRBJ2-7	.	.	TGTGCCAGCAGCTTAGGTACAGGGAGTCGGTACGAGCAGTACTTC	CASSLGTGSRYEQYF
TRBV7-6	TRBJ2-5	TRBD2	.	TGTGCCAGCAGTGCTCTTAGCGGGGGTGGCCAAGAGACCCAGTACTTC	CASSALSGGGQETQYF
TRBV5-5	TRBJ1-1	.	.	TGTGCCAGCAGCTTGACAGTGAGCACTGAAGCTTTCTTT	CASSLTVSTEAFF
TRBV4-3	TRBJ2-1	TRBD2	.	TGCGCCAGCAGCCAAGATACAGCGGGGGGACCCTACAATGAGCAGTTCTTC	CASSQDTAGGPYNEQFF
TRBV19	TRBJ2-7	.	.	TGTGCCAGTAGTACGAACCTCGGCTACGAGCAGTACTTC	CASSTNLGYEQYF
TRBV5-1	TRBJ2-6	.	.	TGCGCCAGCAGCGGGGGACTCTCTGGGGCCAACGTCCTGACTTTC	CASSGGLSGANVLTF
TRBV18	TRBJ1-1	TRBD1	.	TGTGCCAGCTCACCTAGAGTTGGTCAGGGGGCCAACACTGAAGCTTTCTTT	CASSPRVGQGANTEAFF
TRBV19	TRBJ1-1	TRBD1	.	TGTGCCAGTAAGGTTGACGGGACAGGGCTAGGATTAGCTTTCTTT	CASKVDGTGLGLAFF
TRBV4-1	TRBJ2-3	TRBD2	.	TGCGCCAGCAGCCCCCTGGGACTAGCGGGGGGATCAGATACGCAGTATTTT	CASSPLGLAGGSDTQYF
TRBV18	TRBJ1-2	.	.	TGTGCCAGCTCACCGTCTAGAGCAGACTATGGCTACACCTTC	CASSPSRADYGYTF
TRBV7-8	TRBJ2-1	TRBD2	.	TGTGCCAGCAGCTTAGCGGCGGGGGGCCTCTCCTACAATGAGCAGTTCTTC	CASSLAAGGLSYNEQFF
TRBV6-1	TRBJ2-5	.	.	TGTGCCAGCAGTGAAGCGCGAGGGTTTGAGACCCAGTACTTC	CASSEARGFETQYF
TRBV19	TRBJ1-6	TRBD1	few	TGTGCCAGTACCCCCGGACAGGGCGTAGGGAGTTCACCCCTCCACTTT	CASTPGQGVGSSPLHF
TRBV30	TRBJ1-1	.	.	TGTGCCTGGAAACACACCGCCACTGAAGCTTTCTTT	CAWKHTATEAFF
TRBV5-1	TRBJ2-7	.	.	TGCGCCAGCAGCTTGGTAGGGGTGAGCTCCTACGAGCAGTACTTC	CASSLVGVSSYEQYF
TRBV5-8	TRBJ1-1	.	.	TGTGCCAGCAGCTTCATACGACAGGAAGCTTTCTTT	CASSFIRQEAFF
TRBV27	TRBJ2-3	TRBD2	.	TGTGCCAGCAGTTCCCTTAGCGGGAGTACAGATACGCAGTATTTT	CASSSLSGSTDTQYF
TRBV6-1	TRBJ1-5	.	.	TGTGCCAGCAGTGAAGACAGAGATCAGCCCCAGCATTTT	CASSEDRDQPQHF
TRBV25-1	TRBJ1-6	TRBD1	.	TGTGCCAGCAGTGAATCCGGGACAGGGGCTTCACCCCTCCACTTT	CASSESGTGASPLHF
TRBV5-4	TRBJ2-3	.	once	TGTGCCAGCAGCTTGTGGAGGGTGGCTCGCACAGATACGCAGTATTTT	CASSLWRVARTDTQYF
TRBV7-2	TRBJ2-2	.	.	TGTGCCAGCAGCTTCACAACTAGGGAGCTGTTTTTT	CASSFTTRELFF
TRBV11-2	TRBJ1-6	TRBD1	.	TGTGCCAGCCAAAACAGGGGCGGTAATTCACCCCTCCACTTT	CASQNRGGNSPLHF
TRBV18	TRBJ1-1	.	.	TGTGCCAGCTCACCCCTTGGACGAGGGGGGAACACTGAAGCTTTCTTT	CASSPLGRGGNTEAFF
TRBV18	TRBJ2-2	TRBD1	.	TGTGCCAGCTCCCCCAGACAGGGCCAAGACACCGGGGAGCTGTTTTTT	CASSPRQGQDTGELFF
TRBV7-2	TRBJ1-6	TRBD1	.	TGTGCCAGCAGCTTAGAGGAGGGGGCAGGTTCACCCCTCCACTTT	CASSLEEGAGSPLHF
TRBV19	TRBJ1-2	.	.	TGTGCCAGTAGTGCCCCACAGGGCTTCTATGGCTACACCTTC	CASSAPQGFYGYTF
TRBV7-2	TRBJ1-2	.	.	TGTGCCAGCAGCTTACTGGGACTGAGAGGCTACACCTTC	CASSLLGLRGYTF
TRBV9	TRBJ1-5	.	.	TGTGCCAGCAGCCCCGGACAGATCCCTCAGCCCCAGCATTTT	CASSPGQIPQPQHF
TRBV4-3	TRBJ2-7	.	.	TGCGCCAGCGCGTCGCCGGGGGTACCAATTACGAAGCAGTACTTC	CASASPGVPITKQYF
TRBV5-1	TRBJ2-1	TRBD2	.	TGCGCCAGCAGCTCAGGACTAGCGGGGGGATTCAATGAGCAGTTCTTC	CASSSGLAGGFNEQFF
TRBV14	TRBJ2-2	.	.	TGTGCCAGCAGCCTTAGACAGACCGGGGAGCTGTTTTTT	CASSLRQTGELFF
TRBV15	TRBJ1-2	.	.	TGTGCCACCAGCAGAGATTACGCTGGGGGGGCTGATGGCTACACCTTC	CATSRDYAGGADGYTF
TRBV5-5	TRBJ2-2	TRBD2	.	TGTGCCAGCAGCCCGATTAGGACTAGCGGGGGGGCCGCCGGGGAGCTGTTTTTT	CASSPIRTSGGAAGELFF
TRBV5-1	TRBJ2-2	.	once	TGCGCCAGCAGCCCGTCGACGGGGGCCGGGGAGCTGTTTTTT	CASSPSTGAGELFF
TRBV7-2	TRBJ2-5	TRBD2	.	TGTGCCAGCAGGTTCGTCGGGGGGGAAGAGACCCAGTACTTC	CASRFVGGEETQYF
TRBV9	TRBJ1-4	TRBD1	.	TGTGCCAGCAGCGCCGACACCGGGACAGGGAATGAAAAACTGTTTTTT	CASSADTGTGNEKLFF
TRBV2	TRBJ2-5	TRBD1	.	TGTGCCAGCGGGAGAGGGGGCGGGGAGACCCAGTACTTC	CASGRGGGETQYF
TRBV4-1	TRBJ2-2	TRBD2	.	TGCGCCAGCAGCGCAACTAGCGGGGGGACCGGGGAGCTGTTTTTT	CASSATSGGTGELFF
TRBV19	TRBJ1-3	TRBD1	.	TGTGCCAGTTCATCGACAGGGGGAGGAGGCTCTGGAAACACCATATATTTT	CASSSTGGGGSGNTIYF
TRBV7-2	TRBJ1-2	TRBD1	.	TGTGCCAGCAGCTTAGAACAGGGGGCTAACTATGGCTACACCTTC	CASSLEQGANYGYTF
TRBV7-9	TRBJ1-2	.	few	TGTGCCAGCAGCTTAGGACAGACCGGCTACACCTTC	CASSLGQTGYTF
TRBV18	TRBJ1-5	.	.	TGTGCCAGCTCACCATTGGGGGGTGGGAGCAATCAGCCCCAGCATTTT	CASSPLGGGSNQPQHF
TRBV6-5	TRBJ2-3	.	.	TGTGCCAGCACAGCCCCTGGGAGAGATACGCAGTATTTT	CASTAPGRDTQYF